This T cell receptor (beta chain) was sequenced during a study of shared clonotypes between healthy human individuals. As for the study in general: Per donor, three plates held CD4 naive cells, three held CD4 memory, two held CD8 naive and one held CD8 memory.

On this clone itself: Its antigen is undetermined.

Naive-designated CD8 cells lacked CD45RO, were positively enriched for CCR7, and omitted terminally differentiated effector memory CD45RA+ cells. Only Caucasian adults living in Nashville, Tennessee served as donors. General study points: Clonotype sharing among the donors was expected to vary with sequencing depth. Researchers sampled only blood; tissue repertoires likely differ.

Produced via immunoSEQ multiplex PCR; TCRdb's table is partial and in-frame only. Altogether roughly 2.1 million clones are present, 93% being singletons, with the ten largest covering over 1.5%. V was cut by 0 bases and J by 5 bases, with 11 bases left in between. Looked up from germline, CDR1 is SGDLS and CDR2 is YYNGEE. The CDR3 is 14 amino acids. The sequence derives from a man between 18 and 29 years old in good health. Some clones in this sample may be carry-over from other donors' samples. V is TRBV9 and J is TRBJ1-1, with a tentative D call TRBD1 (5 bases). Sample: naive CD8+ T cells from PBMCs. The CDR3: CASSVVGTITEAFF. In nucleotides, the CDR3 is TGTGCCAGCAGCGTAGTGGGGACGATAACTGAAGCTTTCTTT. The full variable domain, in which reference TRBV9 and TRBJ1-1 provide the parts outside the CDR3, is DSGVTQTPKHLITATGQRVTLRCSPRSGDLSVYWYQQSLDQGLQFLIQYYNGEERAKGNILERFSAQQFPDLHSELNLSSLELGDSALYFCASSVVGTITEAFFGQGTRLTVV.